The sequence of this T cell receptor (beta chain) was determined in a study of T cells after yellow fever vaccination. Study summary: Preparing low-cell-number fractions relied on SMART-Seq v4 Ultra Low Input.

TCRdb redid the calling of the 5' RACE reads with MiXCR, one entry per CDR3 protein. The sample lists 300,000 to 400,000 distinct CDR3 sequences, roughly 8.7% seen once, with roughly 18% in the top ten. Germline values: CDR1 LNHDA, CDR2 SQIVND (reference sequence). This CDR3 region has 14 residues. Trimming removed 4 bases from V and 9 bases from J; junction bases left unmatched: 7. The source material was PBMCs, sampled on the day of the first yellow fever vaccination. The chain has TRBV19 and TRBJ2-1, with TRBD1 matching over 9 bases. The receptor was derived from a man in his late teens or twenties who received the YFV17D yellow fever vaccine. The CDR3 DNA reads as TGTGCCAGTAGTAATTGGGACAGGGACGGTGAGCAGTTCTTC. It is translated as CASSNWDRDGEQFF.